These 9 T cell receptor beta chains originate from one sample sequenced in a study of PD-1 blockade in mismatch repair-deficient tumors listed by TCRdb under 2017. Library preparation employed the immunoSEQ multiplex PCR assay. TCRdb carries this immuneACCESS record with in-frame sequences only. Its versions omit some clonotypes, under half of them owing to an unresolved V gene in the studies checked, with the rest unexplained. This sample is represented by 9,000 to 10,000 clones; under 95% of them were singletons. The ten largest make up around 8.9% of the sample. What these receptors recognize is not known. The time point label of this sample denotes: approximately ten-day in vitro stimulation with candidate neoantigen peptide 3. This material consisted of cells cultured in vitro, taken from a patient treated with pembrolizumab. The origin of the receptors is an adult with mismatch repair-deficient cancer.

CDR3 amino acids: CASSESVGYTF. CDR3 DNA sequence: TGTGCCAGCAGTGAAAGTGTCGGCTACACCTTC. The V call is TRBV25-1, the J call TRBJ1-2; D not certain. V lost 2 bases and J lost 8, with 6 bases in between. CDR1 and CDR2 from the germline V gene are MGHDK and SYGVNS. This CDR3 comprises 11 residues.

The genes are TRBV27 and TRBJ2-1; the match to TRBD2 covers 8 bases. The trim removed 6 bases at V and 0 bases at J, leaving 7 bases unmatched. The V gene's germline CDR1 is MNHEY and CDR2 SMNVEV (reference sequence). The CDR3 is 16 residues long. The CDR3 sequence: CASRISGTISYNEQFF. The CDR3 bases are TGTGCCAGCAGGATTAGCGGGACAATCTCCTACAATGAGCAGTTCTTC.

This chain connects TRBV5-1 to TRBJ2-3; D unresolved. Germline assignment: CDR1 SGHRS and CDR2 YFSETQ. Trimming took 0 bases from V and 7 from J, leaving 6 bases between them. The CDR3 length is 12 residues. CDR3 bases: TGCGCCAGCAGCTTGGAACGGTATACGCAGTATTTT. It encodes CASSLERYTQYF.

This clone was detected a few times. The chain uses TRBV10-3 and TRBJ1-5; 8 bases fit TRBD1. The V and J ends lost 6 bases and 5 bases, in that order; junction bases with no gene match: 9. The CDR3 contains 15 residues. Germline loops: CDR1 ENHRY, CDR2 SYGVKD. The CDR3 DNA reads as TGTGCCATCAGCTCGGACAGGGTTGAGTATCAGCCCCAGCATTTT. Translating gives CAISSDRVEYQPQHF.

Judged by abundance, this clone is large. The CDR3: CASRLGRHSYNEQFF. The CDR3 DNA reads as TGCGCCAGCAGACTCGGACGGCACTCCTACAATGAGCAGTTCTTC. The chain uses TRBV5-1 and TRBJ2-1; D remains ambiguous. Between the trimmed V and J ends, which lost 5 bases and 0 bases, there was a span of 12 bases. The CDR3 runs 15 residues. CDR1 and CDR2 from the germline V gene are SGHRS and YFSETQ.

This clone appeared a few times. V and J are TRBV11-2 and TRBJ1-5; D is unresolved. Looked up from germline, CDR1 is SGHAT and CDR2 is FQNNGV. CDR3 length: 13 residues. Trimming left V 3 bases short and J 7 bases short, with 10 bases between. This CDR3 is CASSLDLGQPQHF. The CDR3 DNA sequence: TGTGCCAGCAGCTTGGATCTGGGGCAGCCCCAGCATTTT.

This clone is a singleton in its sample. The chain has TRBV6-6 and TRBJ1-5; D might be TRBD1 (5 bases). The germline V and J ends were trimmed by 2 bases and 4 bases, with 12 bases remaining between them. Germline CDR1 reads MNHNY; CDR2 reads SVGAGI (reference sequence). The CDR3 covers 15 residues. The CDR3 DNA reads as TGTGCCAGCAGTTACAAGGGACGAGAGAATCAGCCCCAGCATTTT. Translation: CASSYKGRENQPQHF.

The V gene is TRBV9, the J gene TRBJ2-7; either TRBD1 or TRBD2 may fit D (5 bases each). V was shortened by 0 bases and J by 4 bases, with 11 bases between the two germline ends. The CDR3 runs to 14 residues. CDR1 SGDLS and CDR2 YYNGEE come from the germline V gene. The CDR3 protein is CASSVGGPDYEQYF. For the CDR3, the DNA is TGTGCCAGCAGCGTAGGGGGACCAGATTACGAGCAGTACTTC.

This clone came up once. The J gene is TRBJ1-2, the V gene TRBV9, with a tentative D call TRBD1 (6 bases). The CDR3 contains 16 residues. The germline gives CDR1 SGDLS, CDR2 YYNGEE. Trimming took 6 bases from V and 4 from J, leaving 22 bases between them. CDR3 DNA sequence: TGTGCCAGCACCCTCCGACAGGTAGAGAAAGCCTATGGCTACACCTTC. Its translation: CASTLRQVEKAYGYTF.